Each of the 9 T cell receptor beta chains below was sequenced from the same sample in a study of shared clonotypes between healthy human individuals. Sequencing used immunoSEQ multiplex PCR; TCRdb keeps in-frame clones, though not all of them. The data contain over a million clones, 75% to 80% of them seen just once; the ten biggest clones take up more than 0.45%. The sequenced material came from memory CD4+ T cells from PBMCs. Subset defined: CD45RA-negative fraction. Receptors were obtained from a man aged 18-30 years in good health. Some clones in this sample may be carry-over from other donors' samples.

The rearrangement links TRBV28 to TRBJ2-2, with TRBD1 identical over 7 bases. The CDR3 consists of 14 residues. The germline CDR1 and CDR2 sequences are MDHEN and SYDVKM. V lost 6 bases, J lost 6 bases, and 7 bases stayed unmatched. Written as DNA, the CDR3 is TGTGCCAGCAGACCCGGGACAGATCCCGGGGAGCTGTTTTTT. It is translated as CASRPGTDPGELFF.

The chain couples TRBV19 to TRBJ1-2, with D unresolved. The CDR3 loop spans 15 amino acids. Germline V lookup: CDR1 LNHDA, CDR2 SQIVND (reference sequence). V was shortened by 4 bases and J by 4 bases, with 16 bases between the two germline ends. Written as DNA, the CDR3 is TGTGCCAGTAGTAAAGGGTATGGACCTACCTATGGCTACACCTTC. It yields the protein CASSKGYGPTYGYTF.

J is TRBJ1-3 and V is TRBV5-5, with 7 bases that match TRBD1. V gave up 2 bases and J gave up 2 bases; unmatched junction bases: 4. The V gene's germline CDR1 is SGHKS and CDR2 YYEKEE (reference sequence). The CDR3 extends over 15 amino acids. CDR3 region: CASSFTGQAGNTIYF. The CDR3 DNA is TGTGCCAGCAGCTTTACCGGACAGGCTGGAAACACCATATATTTT.

This chain links TRBV7-9 with TRBJ1-1; TRBD1 might be the D (6 bases). This CDR3 spans 16 amino acids. The germline V and J ends were trimmed by 5 bases and 5 bases, with 21 bases remaining between them. Germline CDR1 is SEHNR and CDR2 is FQNEAQ (reference sequence). Here the CDR3 reads CASSHGVGGRRTEAFF. CDR3 coding DNA: TGTGCCAGCAGCCATGGAGTCGGGGGGCGCCGAACTGAAGCTTTCTTT.

The chain is built from TRBV20-1 and TRBJ2-1; D not certain. CDR1 and CDR2 (germline): DFQATT, SNEGSKA (reference sequence). This CDR3 spans 10 amino acids. V gave up 4 bases and J gave up 8 bases, with 6 bases separating them. As DNA, the CDR3 is TGCAGTGCTACAGATCATGAGCAGTTCTTC. Translating gives CSATDHEQFF.

The CDR3 DNA reads TGTGCCAGCATGGTCATTTGGGACAGGGGTTCACCCCTCCACTTT. This gives the protein CASMVIWDRGSPLHF. The gene calls are TRBV2 and TRBJ1-6; 10 bases agree with TRBD1. The CDR3 totals 15 residues. The V and J ends lost 7 bases and 9 bases, in that order; junction bases with no gene match: 9. The germline V gene has CDR1 SNHLY and CDR2 FYNNEI. The full variable domain, its missing parts supplied by reference TRBV2 and TRBJ1-6, is EPEVTQTPSHQVTQMGQEVILRCVPISNHLYFYWYRQILGQKVEFLVSFYNNEISEKSEIFDDQFSVERPDGSNFTLKIRSTKLEDSAMYFCASMVIWDRGSPLHFGNGTRLTVT.

The chain is built from TRBV2 and TRBJ2-7, with D uncertain. The CDR3 sequence is 12 residues long. V gave up 7 bases and J gave up 6 bases, with 13 bases separating them. CDR1 is SNHLY and CDR2 is FYNNEI in the germline V gene. The CDR3 here is CASTRAHAEQYF. In DNA, the CDR3 is TGTGCCAGCACCCGGGCCCACGCCGAGCAGTACTTC.

The gene calls are TRBV30 and TRBJ2-7; TRBD2 is a possible D gene (5 bases). The CDR3 is made up of 12 amino acids. The germline gives CDR1 GTSNPN, CDR2 SVGIG (reference sequence). Trimming took off 3 bases at V and 3 bases at J, with 9 bases between the two ends. In nucleotides, the CDR3 is TGTGCCTGGAGGGGCGGGCTCTACGAGCAGTACTTC. Protein sequence: CAWRGGLYEQYF.

The rearrangement links TRBV5-1 to TRBJ2-4, with 14 bases aligning to TRBD2. Germline lookup yields CDR1 SGHRS and CDR2 YFSETQ. V dropped 6 bases and J dropped 4; count of bases not matched to a gene: 6. The CDR3 contains 16 residues. The DNA of the CDR3 is TGCGCCAGCACCAGACTAGCGGGAGGGAATAAAAACATTCAGTACTTC. Its translation: CASTRLAGGNKNIQYF.